These 2 T cell receptor beta chains were sequenced from one sample in a study of OX40 agonist ivuxolimab in advanced cancers. The assay was immunoSEQ multiplex PCR, and TCRdb's table has in-frame clones only and misses some. Of tens of thousands of clones listed, around 90% were seen once; the top ten hold about 2%. Sequences were derived from CD4+ or CD8+ T cells sorted from blood, sampled in a trial of the OX40 agonist ivuxolimab. The receptors here all came from an adult with an advanced solid tumor such as melanoma, head and neck, liver or kidney cancer.

V usage is TRBV19 and J usage is TRBJ2-5, with D possibly called TRBD1 or TRBD2 (5 bases each). The V gene's germline CDR1 is LNHDA and CDR2 SQIVND (reference sequence). Deletions cut 5 bases from V and 2 bases from J, with 9 bases between. This CDR3 spans 13 amino acids. The CDR3 nucleotides are TGTGCCAGTAGTTGGGGGATTCAAGAGACCCAGTACTTC. Protein product: CASSWGIQETQYF. The full variable domain, completed using reference TRBV19 and TRBJ2-5, is DGGITQSPKYLFRKEGQNVTLSCEQNLNHDAMYWYRQDPGQGLRLIYYSQIVNDFQKGDIAEGYSVSREKKESFPLTVTSAQKNPTAFYLCASSWGIQETQYFGPGTRLLVL.

V is TRBV18 and J is TRBJ2-1; 15 nucleotides match TRBD2. The V and J ends lost 4 bases and 8 bases, in that order; junction bases with no gene match: 0. This CDR3 region has 14 residues. CDR1 is KGHSH, CDR2 LQKENI, per germline. This chain's CDR3 is CASSRTSGRDEQFF. DNA of the CDR3: TGTGCCAGCTCACGGACTAGCGGGAGGGATGAGCAGTTCTTC.